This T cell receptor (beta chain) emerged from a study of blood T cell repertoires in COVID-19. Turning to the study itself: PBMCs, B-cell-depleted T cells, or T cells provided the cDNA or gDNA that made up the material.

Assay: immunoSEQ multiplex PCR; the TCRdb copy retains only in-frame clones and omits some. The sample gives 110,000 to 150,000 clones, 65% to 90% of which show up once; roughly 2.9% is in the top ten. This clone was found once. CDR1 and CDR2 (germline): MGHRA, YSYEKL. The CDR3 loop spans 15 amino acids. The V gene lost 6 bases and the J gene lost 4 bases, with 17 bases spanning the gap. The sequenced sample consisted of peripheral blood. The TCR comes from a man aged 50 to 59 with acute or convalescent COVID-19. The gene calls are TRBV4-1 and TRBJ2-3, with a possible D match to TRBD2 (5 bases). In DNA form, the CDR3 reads TGCGCCAGCAGAACCCTTGGCGGGTTGGCAGATACGCAGTATTTT. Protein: CASRTLGGLADTQYF.